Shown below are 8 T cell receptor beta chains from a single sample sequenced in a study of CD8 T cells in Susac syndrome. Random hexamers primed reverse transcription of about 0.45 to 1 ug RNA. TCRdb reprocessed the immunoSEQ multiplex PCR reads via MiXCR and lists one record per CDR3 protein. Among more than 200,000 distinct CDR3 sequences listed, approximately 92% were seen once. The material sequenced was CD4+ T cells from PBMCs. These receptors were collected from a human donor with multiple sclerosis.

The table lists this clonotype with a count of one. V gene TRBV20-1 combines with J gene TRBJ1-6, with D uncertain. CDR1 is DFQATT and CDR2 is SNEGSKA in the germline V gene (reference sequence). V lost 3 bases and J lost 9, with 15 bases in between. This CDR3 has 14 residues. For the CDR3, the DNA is TGCAGTGCTAGTTCGGAAACCGTTACTTCACCCCTCCACTTT. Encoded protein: CSASSETVTSPLHF.

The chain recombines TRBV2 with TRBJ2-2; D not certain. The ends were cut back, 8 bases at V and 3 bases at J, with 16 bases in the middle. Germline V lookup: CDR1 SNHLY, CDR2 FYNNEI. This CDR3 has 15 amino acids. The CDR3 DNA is TGTGCCAGCGCGGAGAAGAGTTGGGACACCGGGGAGCTGTTTTTT. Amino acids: CASAEKSWDTGELFF.

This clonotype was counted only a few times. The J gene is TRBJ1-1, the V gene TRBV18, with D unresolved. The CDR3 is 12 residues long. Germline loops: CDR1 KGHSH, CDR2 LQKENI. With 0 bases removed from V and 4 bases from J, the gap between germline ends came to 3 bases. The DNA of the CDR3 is TGTGCCAGCTCACCACCGGGCACTGAAGCTTTCTTT. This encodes CASSPPGTEAFF.

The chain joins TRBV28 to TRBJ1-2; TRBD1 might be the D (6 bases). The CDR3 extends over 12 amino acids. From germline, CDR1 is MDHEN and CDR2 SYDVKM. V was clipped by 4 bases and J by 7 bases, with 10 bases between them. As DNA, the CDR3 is TGTGCCAGCAGTTCACAGGGTTTTGGCTACACCTTC. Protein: CASSSQGFGYTF.

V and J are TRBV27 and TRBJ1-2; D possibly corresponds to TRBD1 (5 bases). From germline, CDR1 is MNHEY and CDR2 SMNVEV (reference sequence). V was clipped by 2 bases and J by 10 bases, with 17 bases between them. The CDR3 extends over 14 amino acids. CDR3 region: CASSLDLGATLYTF. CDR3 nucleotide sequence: TGTGCCAGCAGTTTAGATTTAGGGGCTACCCTCTACACCTTC.

The CDR3 DNA reads TGTGCCAGCAGCTTGGGACAGCGCTCCTACGAGCAGTACTTC. Translating it yields CASSLGQRSYEQYF. This sequence joins TRBV7-9 and TRBJ2-7; 7 bases are shared with TRBD1. The V gene end was trimmed by 3 bases and the J gene end by 0 bases; junction bases not matched to a gene: 2. The germline V gene encodes CDR1 SEHNR and CDR2 FQNEAQ (reference sequence). The CDR3 consists of 14 residues.

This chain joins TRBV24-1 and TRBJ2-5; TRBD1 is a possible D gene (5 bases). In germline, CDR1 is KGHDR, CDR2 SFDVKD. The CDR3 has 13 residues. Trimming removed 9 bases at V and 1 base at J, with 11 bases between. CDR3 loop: CATGQGPQETQYF. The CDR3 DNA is TGTGCCACCGGGCAGGGCCCCCAAGAGACCCAGTACTTC.

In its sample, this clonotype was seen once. The CDR3 loop is CSARAQGADNSPLHF. CDR3 nucleotides: TGCAGTGCTAGAGCCCAAGGAGCCGATAATTCACCCCTCCACTTT. The genes are TRBV20-1 and TRBJ1-6; D is unclear. V was shortened by 1 base and J by 5 bases, with 12 bases between the two germline ends. CDR3 length equals 15 residues. CDR1 is DFQATT, CDR2 SNEGSKA, per germline (reference sequence).